Listed below are T cell receptor beta chains from one sample, sequenced in a study of beta chain features in type 1 diabetes. Sequenced by immunoSEQ multiplex PCR; TCRdb stores in-frame clones only, minus some. There are just under 150,000 clones in the sample; 8% to 13% occur only once, and 1.3% lies in the top ten. The sample was naive CD4+ T cells from blood. The receptors here all came from a man between 18 and 35 years old in good health. CDR3s include the opening cysteine and the closing phenylalanine or tryptophan. Each record gives: J gene, D gene, clone size, V gene, CDR3 length, CDR3 DNA, CDR3 protein. D genes are given only for firm matches. Size tells how often a clone was seen (once, few, many) or the class of an expanded clone, and some rows leave it out.

j_call: TRBJ2-7; d_call: NA; clone_size: NA; v_call: TRBV7-9; cdr3_length: 14; cdr3_nt: TGTGCCAGCAGCTTAGCGAACGCCCGGGAGCCGCCGTACTTC; cdr3_aa: CASSLANAREPPYF
j_call: TRBJ2-1; d_call: TRBD2; clone_size: few; v_call: TRBV5-6; cdr3_length: 16; cdr3_nt: TGTGCCAGCAGCGCGGGGGGAGGTGCCTTCCACAATGAGCAGTTCTTC; cdr3_aa: CASSAGGGAFHNEQFF
j_call: TRBJ2-3; d_call: NA; clone_size: few; v_call: TRBV12-5; cdr3_length: 12; cdr3_nt: TGTGCTAGTGCCCCCAGTACAGATACGCAGTATTTT; cdr3_aa: CASAPSTDTQYF
j_call: TRBJ2-3; d_call: TRBD2; clone_size: many; v_call: TRBV4-3; cdr3_length: 16; cdr3_nt: TGCGCCAGCAGCCAAGATGCGCGGGGGGGCGCAGATACGCAGTATTTT; cdr3_aa: CASSQDARGGADTQYF
j_call: TRBJ2-7; d_call: TRBD2; clone_size: NA; v_call: TRBV7-9; cdr3_length: 15; cdr3_nt: TGTGCCAGCAGCTTAGAGCGGGGGGGCCCATACGAGCAGTACTTC; cdr3_aa: CASSLERGGPYEQYF
j_call: TRBJ1-4; d_call: NA; clone_size: NA; v_call: TRBV7-2; cdr3_length: 14; cdr3_nt: TGTGCCAGCAGCTTCTCAGGGTTTAATGAAAAACTGTTTTTT; cdr3_aa: CASSFSGFNEKLFF
j_call: TRBJ1-2; d_call: TRBD1; clone_size: NA; v_call: TRBV29-1; cdr3_length: 15; cdr3_nt: TGCAGCGTTGAAGCCCTGCAGGGGGCGCCCGGTGGCTACACCTTC; cdr3_aa: CSVEALQGAPGGYTF
j_call: TRBJ2-3; d_call: NA; clone_size: NA; v_call: TRBV5-1; cdr3_length: 12; cdr3_nt: TGCGCCAGCAGAACGGGTCTCGATACGCAGTATTTT; cdr3_aa: CASRTGLDTQYF
j_call: TRBJ1-1; d_call: NA; clone_size: few; v_call: TRBV6-1; cdr3_length: 12; cdr3_nt: TGTGCCAGCAGGGGCGACAGCACTGAAGCTTTCTTT; cdr3_aa: CASRGDSTEAFF
j_call: TRBJ2-5; d_call: TRBD2; clone_size: few; v_call: TRBV6-1; cdr3_length: 14; cdr3_nt: TGTGCCAGCAGTACAAATAGCGGGGGGGAGACCCAGTACTTC; cdr3_aa: CASSTNSGGETQYF
j_call: TRBJ1-6; d_call: NA; clone_size: NA; v_call: TRBV4-2; cdr3_length: 20; cdr3_nt: TGTGCCAGCAGCCAAGTGGCAGAAGTCTCAGGAAAGTCCTATAATTCACCCCTCCACTTT; cdr3_aa: CASSQVAEVSGKSYNSPLHF
j_call: TRBJ2-7; d_call: TRBD2; clone_size: few; v_call: TRBV4-2; cdr3_length: 15; cdr3_nt: TGTGCCAGCAGCTCTTGGAGCGGGGGGCGGGTCGAGCAGTACTTC; cdr3_aa: CASSSWSGGRVEQYF
j_call: TRBJ2-7; d_call: TRBD1; clone_size: few; v_call: TRBV30; cdr3_length: 13; cdr3_nt: TGTGCCTGGAGTAGGACAGGGAATTACGAGCAGTACTTC; cdr3_aa: CAWSRTGNYEQYF
j_call: TRBJ1-5; d_call: NA; clone_size: NA; v_call: TRBV28; cdr3_length: 12; cdr3_nt: TGTGCCAGCAGTCTCCCGTCTCAGCCCCAGCATTTT; cdr3_aa: CASSLPSQPQHF
j_call: TRBJ1-4; d_call: NA; clone_size: NA; v_call: TRBV11-2; cdr3_length: 16; cdr3_nt: TGTGCCAGCAGCCTCTCCGACAGGACCTCTTTTGAAAAACTGTTTTTT; cdr3_aa: CASSLSDRTSFEKLFF
j_call: TRBJ2-7; d_call: NA; clone_size: once; v_call: TRBV11-2; cdr3_length: 12; cdr3_nt: TGTGCCAGCAGCTTAGATTCCCGTGAGCAGTACTTC; cdr3_aa: CASSLDSREQYF
j_call: TRBJ2-7; d_call: TRBD1; clone_size: NA; v_call: TRBV12-5; cdr3_length: 13; cdr3_nt: TGTGCTAGTGGTTTGGTAGGGGGCGCCGAGCAGTACTTC; cdr3_aa: CASGLVGGAEQYF
j_call: TRBJ2-7; d_call: NA; clone_size: NA; v_call: TRBV2; cdr3_length: 14; cdr3_nt: TGTGCCAGCAATTCGGGGATCCTATCCTACGAGCAGTACTTC; cdr3_aa: CASNSGILSYEQYF
j_call: TRBJ2-7; d_call: NA; clone_size: NA; v_call: TRBV19; cdr3_length: 15; cdr3_nt: TGTGCCAGTAGTATACGGGCAGGGCACTTGGGCGAGCAGTACTTC; cdr3_aa: CASSIRAGHLGEQYF
j_call: TRBJ1-5; d_call: TRBD1; clone_size: many; v_call: TRBV29-1; cdr3_length: 14; cdr3_nt: TGCAGCGTTGCCGGACAGGGCAGCAATCAGCCCCAGCATTTT; cdr3_aa: CSVAGQGSNQPQHF
j_call: TRBJ2-7; d_call: NA; clone_size: NA; v_call: TRBV27; cdr3_length: 16; cdr3_nt: TGTGCCAGCAGTTCCGGAGGTCCCCGATACTCCTACGAGCAGTACTTC; cdr3_aa: CASSSGGPRYSYEQYF
j_call: TRBJ2-3; d_call: TRBD2; clone_size: NA; v_call: TRBV4-3; cdr3_length: 16; cdr3_nt: TGCGCCAGCAGCCAAGAGGAGCGGGGGGGCTCAGATACGCAGTATTTT; cdr3_aa: CASSQEERGGSDTQYF
j_call: TRBJ1-2; d_call: NA; clone_size: NA; v_call: TRBV6-5; cdr3_length: 14; cdr3_nt: TGTGCCAGCACCGACGTGGGTGGCGGCTATGGCTACACCTTC; cdr3_aa: CASTDVGGGYGYTF
j_call: TRBJ2-5; d_call: NA; clone_size: few; v_call: TRBV27; cdr3_length: 15; cdr3_nt: TGTGCCAGCAGTTTATCGATATCCAGCCAAGAGACCCAGTACTTC; cdr3_aa: CASSLSISSQETQYF
j_call: TRBJ2-7; d_call: NA; clone_size: NA; v_call: TRBV5-1; cdr3_length: 14; cdr3_nt: TGCGCCAGCAGCCATCTCTCGACAGGCTACGAGCAGTACTTC; cdr3_aa: CASSHLSTGYEQYF
j_call: TRBJ1-2; d_call: NA; clone_size: NA; v_call: TRBV4-3; cdr3_length: 14; cdr3_nt: TGCGCCAGCAGCCAGGGTTCCCTAGGCTATGGCTACACCTTC; cdr3_aa: CASSQGSLGYGYTF